What follows describes a single T cell receptor beta chain. V gave up 6 bases and J gave up 2 bases, with 11 bases separating them. Germline V gives CDR1 MNHEY, CDR2 SVGAGI. The CDR3 spans 14 residues. The data belong to a study of PD-L1 blockade in urothelial cancer. Turning to the study itself: About 90% of the roughly 30 patients were men who had bladder-origin urothelial cancer. Samples of blood were analyzed 3 weeks (second dose) and 6 weeks after treatment start.

The assay was immunoSEQ multiplex PCR, and TCRdb's table has in-frame clones only and misses some. The table records fewer than 75,000 clones, 75% to 90% of them present only once. Documented time point: pretreatment peripheral blood. Patients in the study were battling locally advanced or metastatic urothelial carcinoma. Specimen: PBMCs, collected around atezolizumab (anti-PD-L1) treatment. The chain carries TRBV6-5 and TRBJ2-1, with TRBD2 as a possible D gene (5 bases). The clonotype originates from a man in his 70s with urothelial cancer. This CDR3 is CASRAGLTYNEQFF. The CDR3 nucleotides are TGTGCCAGCAGGGCGGGCCTCACCTACAATGAGCAGTTCTTC.